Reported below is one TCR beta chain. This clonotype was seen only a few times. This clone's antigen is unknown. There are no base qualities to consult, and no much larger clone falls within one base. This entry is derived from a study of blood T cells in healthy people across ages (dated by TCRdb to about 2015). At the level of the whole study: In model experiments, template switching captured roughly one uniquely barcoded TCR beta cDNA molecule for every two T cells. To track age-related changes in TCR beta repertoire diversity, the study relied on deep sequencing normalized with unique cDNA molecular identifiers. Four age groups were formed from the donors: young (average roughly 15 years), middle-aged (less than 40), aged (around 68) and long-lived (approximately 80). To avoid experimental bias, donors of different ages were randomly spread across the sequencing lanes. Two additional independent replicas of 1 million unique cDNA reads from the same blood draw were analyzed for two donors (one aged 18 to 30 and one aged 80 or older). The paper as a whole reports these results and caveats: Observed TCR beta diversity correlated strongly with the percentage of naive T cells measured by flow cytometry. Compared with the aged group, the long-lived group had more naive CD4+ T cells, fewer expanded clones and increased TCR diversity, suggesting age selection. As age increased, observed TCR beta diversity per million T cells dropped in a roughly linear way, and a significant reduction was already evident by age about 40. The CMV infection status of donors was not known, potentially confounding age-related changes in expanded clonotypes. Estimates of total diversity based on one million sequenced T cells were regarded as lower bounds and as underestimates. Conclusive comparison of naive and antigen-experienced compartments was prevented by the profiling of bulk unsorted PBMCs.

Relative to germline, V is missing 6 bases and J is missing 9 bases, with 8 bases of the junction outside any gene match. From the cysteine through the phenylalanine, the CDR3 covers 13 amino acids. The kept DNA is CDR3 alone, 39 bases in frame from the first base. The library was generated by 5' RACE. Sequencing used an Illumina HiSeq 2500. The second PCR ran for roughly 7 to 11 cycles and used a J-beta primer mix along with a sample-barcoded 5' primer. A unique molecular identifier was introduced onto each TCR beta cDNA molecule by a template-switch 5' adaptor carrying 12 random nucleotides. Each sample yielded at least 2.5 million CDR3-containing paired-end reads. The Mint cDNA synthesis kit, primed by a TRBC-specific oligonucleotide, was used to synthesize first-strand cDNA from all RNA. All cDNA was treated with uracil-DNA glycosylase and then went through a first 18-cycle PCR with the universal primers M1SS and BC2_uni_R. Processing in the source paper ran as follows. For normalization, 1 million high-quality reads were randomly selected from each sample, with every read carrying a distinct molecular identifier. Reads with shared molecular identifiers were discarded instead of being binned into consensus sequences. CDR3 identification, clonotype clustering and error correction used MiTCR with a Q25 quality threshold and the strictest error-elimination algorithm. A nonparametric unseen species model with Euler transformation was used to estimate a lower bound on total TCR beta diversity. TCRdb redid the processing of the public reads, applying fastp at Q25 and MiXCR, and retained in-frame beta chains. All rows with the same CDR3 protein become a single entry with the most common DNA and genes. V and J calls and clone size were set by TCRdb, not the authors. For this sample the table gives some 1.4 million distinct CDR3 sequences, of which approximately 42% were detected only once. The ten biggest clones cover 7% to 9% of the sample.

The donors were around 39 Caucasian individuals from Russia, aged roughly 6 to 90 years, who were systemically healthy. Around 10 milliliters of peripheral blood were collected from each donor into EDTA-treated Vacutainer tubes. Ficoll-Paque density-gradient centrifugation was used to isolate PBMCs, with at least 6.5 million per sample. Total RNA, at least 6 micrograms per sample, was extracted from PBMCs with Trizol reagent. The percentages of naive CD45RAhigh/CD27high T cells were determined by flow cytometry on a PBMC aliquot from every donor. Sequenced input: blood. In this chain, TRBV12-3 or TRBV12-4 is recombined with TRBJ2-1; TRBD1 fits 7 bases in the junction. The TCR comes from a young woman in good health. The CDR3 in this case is CASRGTEVGEQFF. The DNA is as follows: TGTGCCAGCAGAGGGACAGAGGTTGGTGAGCAGTTCTTC.